This TCR beta chain is from a study of T cell responses to AZD1222 COVID-19 vaccine (dated by TCRdb to the early 2020s). Describing the broader study: AZD1222 recipients with second doses at about 4 weeks or about 12 weeks were pooled, because spike-specific TCR depth and breadth did not differ between schedules. TCR sequencing covered approximately 230 trial participants: 200 to 220 given two doses of AZD1222 and 26 given two doses of MenACWY control vaccine. Trial participants were enrolled by age into 18-55, 56-69 and 70-plus year subgroups, with roughly 160, 29 and 62 TCR-sequenced participants respectively.

Concerning this clone: What this receptor recognizes is not known. The input lacks base qualities; no much larger clone sits a single base away.

The full study reports these points: Reportedly, close to half of the unique spike-specific TCRs recognized epitopes lying outside the regions that are mutated in the B.1.351 and B.1.1.7 variants. Only six or seven AZD1222 recipients were SARS-CoV-2 seropositive at baseline, limiting conclusions about previously exposed vaccinees. A significant rise in spike-specific TCR breadth and depth was observed after two AZD1222 doses relative to day 0 and relative to MenACWY recipients. The vaccine-associated CD4 TCRs covered the entire spike protein, and the dominant responses fell in regions 160-218 and 743-854. Participants were mostly white British and included more females than males, and it was suggested by the authors that clonal diversity may have been underestimated. No day 14 peak-response samples were available, so repertoires were characterized only after the peak T cell response. The 56-69-year group was small, and its depth increase did not reach significance, likely because of low power.

Trimming takes 3 bases from V and 1 base from J, and the germline ends sit 13 bases apart. CDR1 and CDR2, per the germline V gene (reference sequence), are LNHDA and SQIVND. Inclusive of the bounding cysteine and phenylalanine, the CDR3 is 15 residues long. Just the 45-base CDR3 DNA is kept, in frame starting at base 1. Per the publication, the time point label means: baseline before first vaccination. The vaccinee samples were drawn from two UK trials, COV001 and COV002, one of which was a single-blind randomized controlled phase 2/3 trial testing AZD1222 (ChAdOx1 nCoV-19) in healthy adults. For TCRbeta chain sequencing, PBMC samples from trial participants were taken at day 0 and at day 28 after the second dose. The CDR3 regions of human TCRbeta chains were subjected to immunosequencing. The original pipeline was this. TCRs in the repertoires were matched against a reference library of SARS-CoV-2-specific TCRs that had been generated with the MIRA antigen-specificity platform. Breadth meant the fraction of unique TCRs that were SARS-CoV-2-associated, whereas depth meant the fraction of total T cells that were SARS-CoV-2-associated. Using the MIRA data, each spike-specific TCR was assigned both to the spike region to which the TCR was reactive and to a CD4 or CD8 class. Log10-transformed breadth and depth values were compared by one-way ANOVA with Sidak's multiple comparisons tests. TCRdb mirrors the immuneACCESS table, restricted to in-frame sequences. Some clones are absent from its copies; in checked studies, under half trace to an unresolved V gene, and the reason for the others is unknown. Clone size and V and J calls were adopted from that table, with D and trimming inferred from the DNA. Recorded for this sample are approximately 68,000 clones; around 87% of them occurred a single time. Less than 25% of the sample belongs to the ten largest clones.

The source material was peripheral blood, sampled on day 0 of AZD1222 vaccination. This TCR derives from an adult in good health. The chain employs TRBV19 and TRBJ2-7, with the D gene too uncertain to name. Here the CDR3 is given as CASSMRNTLSYEQYF. In nucleotide form, the sequence is TGTGCCAGTAGTATGAGAAATACGCTGTCCTACGAGCAGTACTTC.